The rows below give T cell receptor beta chains drawn from one sample of a study of cytomegalovirus exposure and HLA in healthy donors. The repertoire was sequenced with immunoSEQ multiplex PCR; TCRdb's copy has only in-frame clones and lacks some. The repertoire includes roughly 73,000 clones, roughly 80% of them detected once, and roughly 2.6% sits in the top ten. Material: PBMCs. These receptors originate from a woman aged 50 to 65 in good health and CMV-seronegative. The conserved cysteine and the conserved F or W are not part of the CDR3 here.

J gene: TRBJ1-1
V gene: TRBV27
CDR3 protein: ASSVGGPNTEAF

J gene: TRBJ2-1
V gene: TRBV19
CDR3 protein: ASSIGAGALSSYNEQF

J gene: TRBJ1-5
V gene: TRBV5-8
CDR3 protein: ASSLERGNQPQH

J gene: TRBJ1-1
V gene: TRBV28
CDR3 protein: ASRMDRAYTEAF

J gene: TRBJ1-6
V gene: TRBV5-1
CDR3 protein: ASKRDRDNSPLH

J gene: TRBJ2-1
V gene: TRBV6-5
CDR3 protein: ASSSPTSEQF

J gene: TRBJ1-1
V gene: TRBV5-6
CDR3 protein: ASTLTIDRENTEAF

J gene: TRBJ2-7
V gene: TRBV20-1
CDR3 protein: SATVLYEQY

J gene: TRBJ2-6
V gene: TRBV4-2
CDR3 protein: ASSLRLAGISGANVLT

J gene: TRBJ1-6
V gene: TRBV25-1
CDR3 protein: ASSVDRVSYNSPLH

J gene: TRBJ2-7
V gene: TRBV10-3
CDR3 protein: AISEVSGMTYEQY

J gene: TRBJ1-6
V gene: TRBV11-2
CDR3 protein: ASSLAGVSVNSPLH

J gene: TRBJ1-2
V gene: TRBV5-1
CDR3 protein: ASSGYQQGSGNGYT

J gene: TRBJ2-1
V gene: TRBV9
CDR3 protein: ASSPRVAGYNEQF

J gene: TRBJ2-2
V gene: TRBV2
CDR3 protein: ASRPVSGVAGELF

J gene: TRBJ2-7
V gene: TRBV6-5
CDR3 protein: ASSPGTGIYEQY

J gene: TRBJ1-4
V gene: TRBV5-5
CDR3 protein: ASSYTGDNEKLF

J gene: TRBJ2-1
V gene: TRBV7-3
CDR3 protein: ASSQDRTDYLYPSSYNEQF

J gene: TRBJ1-1
V gene: TRBV23-1
CDR3 protein: ARLNPGTEAF

J gene: TRBJ2-3
V gene: TRBV29-1
CDR3 protein: SVLAGGTQY

J gene: TRBJ1-2
V gene: TRBV19
CDR3 protein: ASSPPGQLFYGYT

J gene: TRBJ1-1
V gene: TRBV5-8
CDR3 protein: ASSPGGAREAF

J gene: TRBJ2-3
V gene: TRBV5-8
CDR3 protein: ASSSQLVSTDTQY

J gene: TRBJ2-1
V gene: TRBV19
CDR3 protein: ASSSNSGKQF

J gene: TRBJ2-2
V gene: TRBV4-1
CDR3 protein: ASSQPQGKLRPELF

J gene: TRBJ1-1
V gene: TRBV18
CDR3 protein: ASSTDTNTEAF

J gene: TRBJ2-7
V gene: TRBV27
CDR3 protein: ASSFPGGEQY

J gene: TRBJ2-3
V gene: TRBV6-1
CDR3 protein: ASGRGVSTDTQY

J gene: TRBJ1-4
V gene: TRBV7-2
CDR3 protein: ASSLRGSNEKLF

J gene: TRBJ2-5
V gene: TRBV9
CDR3 protein: ASSGSGGQETQY

J gene: TRBJ1-3
V gene: TRBV4-3
CDR3 protein: ASSQDRGNTIY

J gene: TRBJ2-5
V gene: TRBV28
CDR3 protein: ASSRDTGLAEEETQY

J gene: TRBJ1-1
V gene: TRBV5-4
CDR3 protein: ASSLVRNTEAF

J gene: TRBJ1-1
V gene: TRBV10-3
CDR3 protein: AISPLRDKNTEAF

J gene: TRBJ2-7
V gene: TRBV7-8
CDR3 protein: ASSFHIAGGPYEQY

J gene: TRBJ1-6
V gene: TRBV30
CDR3 protein: AWSERGPPGINSPLH

J gene: TRBJ2-1
V gene: TRBV6-1
CDR3 protein: AVSGLADNEQF

J gene: TRBJ1-1
V gene: TRBV12-2
CDR3 protein: ASRPLVTLVAMNTEAF

J gene: TRBJ1-1
V gene: TRBV5-1
CDR3 protein: ASSSGQGDPEAF

J gene: TRBJ2-2
V gene: TRBV14
CDR3 protein: ASSPYGTSRPGELF

J gene: TRBJ1-1
V gene: TRBV7-6
CDR3 protein: ASSLRVGRGLDTEAF

J gene: TRBJ2-1
V gene: TRBV7-9
CDR3 protein: ASSLAPLFAVGSYNEQF

J gene: TRBJ1-2
V gene: TRBV6-6
CDR3 protein: ASSYITGARNGYT

J gene: TRBJ1-5
V gene: TRBV5-1
CDR3 protein: ASRIGVSGNQPQH

J gene: TRBJ2-5
V gene: TRBV29-1
CDR3 protein: SVEGTSGRYQETQY

J gene: TRBJ2-1
V gene: TRBV5-1
CDR3 protein: ASSWNLAGGNEQF

J gene: TRBJ2-1
V gene: TRBV11-3
CDR3 protein: ASSPSSYNEQF

J gene: TRBJ1-4
V gene: TRBV14
CDR3 protein: ASSLYGGLATNEKLF

J gene: TRBJ2-5
V gene: TRBV4-1
CDR3 protein: ASSQSTYGEEETQY

J gene: TRBJ1-1
V gene: TRBV7-6
CDR3 protein: ASSFKGAPNTEAF

J gene: TRBJ2-2
V gene: TRBV9
CDR3 protein: ASSERGNTGELF

J gene: TRBJ2-5
V gene: TRBV7-2
CDR3 protein: ASSLFSKETQY

J gene: TRBJ2-2
V gene: TRBV5-6
CDR3 protein: ASSLGSLRDSGELF

J gene: TRBJ1-1
V gene: TRBV15
CDR3 protein: ATLEREQTEAF

J gene: TRBJ2-7
V gene: TRBV19
CDR3 protein: ASSITSSSSYEQY

J gene: TRBJ1-2
V gene: TRBV10-1
CDR3 protein: ASKPGTGDYGYT